The entry that follows covers one T cell receptor (beta chain) sequence. This CDR3 contains 16 residues. The ends lost 6 bases at V and 2 bases at J; junction bases unmatched: 4. Germline CDR1 reads SGHRS; CDR2 reads YFSETQ. This entry is derived from a study of technical replicates of blood from several donors. Clones were read by immunoSEQ multiplex PCR, and TCRdb kept only the in-frame ones, dropping some. The sample consists of nearly 70,000 clones, about nine tenths of them appearing once. The chain recombines TRBV5-1 with TRBJ2-3, with 15 bases lining up with TRBD2. The receptor was derived from a human donor in good health. Some clones in this sample may be carry-over from other donors' samples. Sequencing was done on a sample of PBMCs. As DNA, the CDR3 is TGCGCCAGCATCGGGACTAGCGGGGGGAACACAGATACGCAGTATTTT. It encodes CASIGTSGGNTDTQYF.